This TCR beta chain emerged from a study of blood T cells in healthy people across ages. Overall study: Through template switching, about one barcoded beta molecule was captured per two T cells, as measured in model experiments. Whole-study results and caveats: Older age went with lower TCR beta diversity per million T cells, in a roughly linear way.

The CDR3 loop spans 12 amino acids. The germline V gene encodes CDR1 LNHNV and CDR2 YYDKDF (reference sequence). V was trimmed by 1 base and J by 5 bases, leaving 5 bases between them. For the second PCR, which ran for about 7 to 11 cycles, a sample-barcoded 5' primer and a J-beta primer mix were used. TCRdb re-analysed the 5' RACE reads in MiXCR, keeping a single row per CDR3 protein. The table has 700,000 to 950,000 distinct CDR3 sequences, over 45% seen once. On this clonotype: The target antigen is unknown.

A minimum of 6 million PBMCs was isolated per sample. Per sample, extraction of total RNA gave at least 5 micrograms in every case. The source of this sequence is a man aged 30 to 39 in good health. The genes are TRBV15 and TRBJ2-5, with D possibly being TRBD2 (5 bases). The sample comprised blood. The CDR3, as DNA: TGTGCCACCAGCAGAGCGGGGGAGACCCAGTACTTC. It yields the protein CATSRAGETQYF.